These T cell receptor beta chains were read from a single sample in a study of cytomegalovirus exposure and HLA in healthy donors. Using immunoSEQ multiplex PCR, the repertoire was profiled, and TCRdb retains in-frame clones only, with some absent. The specimen's table records approximately 120,000 clones. The specimen sequenced was PBMCs. The origin of the receptors is a man aged 30 to 45 in good health and CMV-seronegative. The CDR3 runs from the conserved cysteine through the conserved F or W. The D gene is left open where the match is weak.

TRBJ1-2 | TRBD1 | TRBV7-9 | CASSSSGQPNGYTF | TGTGCCAGCAGTTCATCGGGACAGCCGAACGGCTACACCTTC
TRBJ1-2 | TRBD1 | TRBV23-1 | CASSHTQDRVRGYTF | TGCGCCAGCAGTCATACCCAAGACAGGGTGCGTGGCTACACCTTC
TRBJ2-6 | TRBD1 | TRBV30 | CAWSEAGGTGANVLTF | TGTGCCTGGAGTGAGGCAGGGGGAACTGGGGCCAACGTCCTGACTTTC
TRBJ2-3 | TRBD2 | TRBV7-2 | CASSFTSGSTDTQYF | TGTGCCAGCAGCTTTACTAGCGGAAGCACAGATACGCAGTATTTT
TRBJ1-2 | TRBD1 | TRBV27 | CASSPPTGDSVTNYGYTF | TGTGCCAGCAGTCCCCCGACAGGGGACTCAGTAACTAACTATGGCTACACCTTC
TRBJ2-7 | - | TRBV5-1 | CASSFGQVGYEQYF | TGCGCCAGCAGCTTTGGGCAGGTTGGGTACGAGCAGTACTTC
TRBJ2-2 | - | TRBV18 | CASSPQRQKNTGELFF | TGTGCCAGCTCACCACAGCGACAGAAAAACACCGGGGAGCTGTTTTTT
TRBJ2-5 | TRBD2 | TRBV2 | CASLPSGPQETQYF | TGTGCCAGTCTACCTAGCGGTCCTCAAGAGACCCAGTACTTC
TRBJ2-5 | - | TRBV4-1 | CASSQDKGRVGETQYF | TGCGCCAGCAGCCAAGATAAGGGCAGGGTTGGAGAGACCCAGTACTTC
TRBJ1-3 | - | TRBV5-1 | CASSFGGVSGNTIYF | TGCGCCAGCAGCTTCGGTGGTGTCTCTGGAAACACCATATATTTT
TRBJ2-7 | - | TRBV9 | CAVLSYEQYF | TGTGCCGTCCTATCCTACGAGCAGTACTTC
TRBJ2-1 | - | TRBV10-3 | CAIVEGEGSYNEQFF | TGTGCCATCGTCGAGGGGGAAGGGTCCTACAATGAGCAGTTCTTC
TRBJ1-2 | - | TRBV7-2 | CASSYYRVTNYGYTF | TGTGCCAGCAGCTACTACAGGGTGACTAACTATGGCTACACCTTC
TRBJ2-1 | TRBD2 | TRBV5-1 | CASSLALAGANEQFF | TGCGCCAGCAGCTTGGCACTAGCGGGGGCCAATGAGCAGTTCTTC
TRBJ2-5 | - | TRBV6-6 | CASSYSGDFQETQYF | TGTGCCAGCAGTTACTCGGGGGACTTCCAAGAGACCCAGTACTTC
TRBJ2-5 | TRBD2 | TRBV15 | CATSSLATSGSVTQYF | TGTGCCACCAGCAGCTTGGCGACTAGCGGGAGTGTGACCCAGTACTTC
TRBJ1-5 | TRBD1 | TRBV2 | CASRQGPLGGNQPQHF | TGTGCCAGCAGACAGGGGCCGCTGGGCGGCAATCAGCCCCAGCATTTT
TRBJ2-1 | - | TRBV27 | CASCGGGLYNEQFF | TGTGCCAGCTGCGGGGGCGGCCTCTACAATGAGCAGTTCTTC
TRBJ2-6 | TRBD1 | TRBV11-3 | CASSPGTGGRLSGANVLTF | TGTGCCAGCAGCCCGGGGACAGGTGGACGTCTGTCTGGGGCCAACGTCCTGACTTTC
TRBJ2-7 | TRBD2 | TRBV7-2 | CASSFSGDSYEQYF | TGTGCCAGCAGCTTTAGCGGGGACTCCTACGAGCAGTACTTC
TRBJ2-1 | - | TRBV19 | CASSSSGAEQFF | TGTGCCAGTAGCTCAAGTGGGGCTGAGCAGTTCTTC
TRBJ2-7 | - | TRBV6-5 | CASRGNGLARGEQYF | TGTGCCAGCAGGGGGAATGGGCTCGCGCGCGGGGAGCAGTACTTC
TRBJ1-1 | TRBD1 | TRBV19 | CASRRDRRNTEAFF | TGTGCCAGTAGGCGGGACAGGAGGAACACTGAAGCTTTCTTT
TRBJ2-7 | TRBD2 | TRBV30 | CAWTGLASGEQYF | TGTGCCTGGACGGGACTAGCCTCCGGGGAGCAGTACTTC
TRBJ2-7 | - | TRBV5-1 | CASSHGERTTYEQYF | TGCGCCAGCAGCCATGGGGAGCGAACGACCTACGAGCAGTACTTC
TRBJ2-1 | - | TRBV6-5 | CASSYSPSDNEQFF | TGTGCCAGCAGTTACTCCCCTAGTGACAATGAGCAGTTCTTC
TRBJ2-5 | TRBD2 | TRBV5-5 | CASSSGLAGGQETQYF | TGTGCCAGCAGCTCGGGACTAGCGGGAGGTCAAGAGACCCAGTACTTC
TRBJ1-6 | - | TRBV10-1 | CASIQIRQWESPLHF | TGCGCCAGCATCCAAATAAGGCAATGGGAGTCACCCCTCCACTTT
TRBJ1-2 | - | TRBV4-3 | CASSQVKGANYGYTF | TGCGCCAGCAGCCAAGTAAAAGGAGCTAACTATGGCTACACCTTC
TRBJ1-1 | TRBD1 | TRBV27 | CASSKDRGSEAFF | TGTGCCAGCAGTAAGGACAGGGGAAGTGAAGCTTTCTTT
TRBJ1-1 | - | TRBV25-1 | CASIGPMNTEAFF | TGTGCCAGCATTGGGCCGATGAACACTGAAGCTTTCTTT
TRBJ1-2 | TRBD1 | TRBV15 | CATSRARGDYGYTF | TGTGCCACCAGCAGAGCCAGGGGGGACTATGGCTACACCTTC
TRBJ2-7 | TRBD2 | TRBV4-1 | CASSQDEVSGSEQYF | TGCGCCAGCAGCCAAGATGAGGTTAGCGGGAGCGAGCAGTACTTC
TRBJ2-5 | - | TRBV7-2 | CASSLGRGGIETQYF | TGTGCCAGCAGCTTGGGGAGGGGGGGGATCGAGACCCAGTACTTC
TRBJ2-1 | TRBD2 | TRBV4-2 | CASSQEPRGEQFF | TGTGCCAGCAGCCAAGAACCGCGGGGGGAGCAGTTCTTC
TRBJ2-7 | TRBD1 | TRBV6-6 | CASSQTGGSEQYF | TGTGCCAGCAGCCAGACAGGGGGCTCCGAGCAGTACTTC
TRBJ2-7 | TRBD1 | TRBV4-2 | CASSEGTGGLYEQYF | TGTGCCAGCAGCGAAGGGACAGGGGGACTCTACGAGCAGTACTTC
TRBJ2-7 | - | TRBV30 | CAWSGGDVVWSEQYF | TGTGCCTGGAGTGGGGGGGACGTCGTGTGGTCCGAGCAGTACTTC
TRBJ2-7 | TRBD1 | TRBV7-3 | CASSDTGGEQYF | TGTGCCAGCAGCGACACAGGGGGCGAGCAGTACTTC
TRBJ2-5 | TRBD2 | TRBV4-3 | CASSPDGTSEQETQYF | TGCGCCAGCAGCCCAGACGGGACTAGCGAACAAGAGACCCAGTACTTC
TRBJ1-1 | TRBD1 | TRBV6-6 | CASSYSGQGDTEAFF | TGTGCCAGCAGTTACTCGGGACAGGGGGACACTGAAGCTTTCTTT
TRBJ1-2 | TRBD1 | TRBV6-6 | CASSFPTGGRGYTF | TGTGCCAGCAGTTTCCCGACAGGGGGCCGGGGCTACACCTTC
TRBJ1-2 | - | TRBV19 | CASSIDQRGISGGYTF | TGTGCCAGTAGTATAGATCAGCGGGGGATCTCTGGTGGCTACACCTTC
TRBJ1-2 | - | TRBV7-9 | CASSSLSSMIYGYTF | TGTGCCAGCAGCTCGCTATCTTCGATGATCTATGGCTACACCTTC
TRBJ1-2 | - | TRBV6-6 | CATGPHGYTF | TGTGCCACCGGTCCGCATGGCTACACCTTC
TRBJ2-5 | - | TRBV18 | CASSPSKFSATQYF | TGTGCCAGCTCACCCTCGAAATTTAGCGCGACCCAGTACTTC
TRBJ2-7 | TRBD2 | TRBV28 | CASSSFSGTYEQYF | TGTGCCAGCAGTTCGTTTAGCGGGACCTACGAGCAGTACTTC
TRBJ2-7 | TRBD1 | TRBV25-1 | CASSDRPGTGTYEQYF | TGTGCCAGCAGTGACCGTCCCGGGACAGGGACCTACGAGCAGTACTTC
TRBJ2-5 | - | TRBV27 | CASSFGPGAHEPETQYF | TGTGCCAGCAGTTTTGGTCCAGGGGCGCATGAGCCGGAGACCCAGTACTTC